The sequence of this TCR beta chain was determined in a study of blood T cells in healthy people across ages (dated by TCRdb to the mid-2010s). Describing the broader study: In model experiments, template switching captured about one uniquely barcoded TCR beta cDNA molecule for every two T cells. Using deep sequencing normalized with unique cDNA molecular identifiers, the study measured how TCR beta repertoire diversity changes with age. The donors were split into four age groups: young (average around 15 years), middle-aged (roughly 39), aged (62) and long-lived (approximately 80). Donors of different ages were randomly distributed across sequencing lanes to avoid experimental bias. For two donors (one aged 18 to 30 and one aged 80 or older), the study analyzed two additional independent replicas of 1 million unique cDNA reads from the same blood draw. Results and caveats for the whole study, not just this receptor: Compared with the aged group, the long-lived group had more naive CD4+ T cells, fewer expanded clones and increased TCR diversity, a pattern suggesting age selection. Observed TCR beta diversity correlated strongly with the percentage of naive T cells measured by flow cytometry. Since profiling was done on bulk unsorted PBMCs, naive and antigen-experienced compartments could not be conclusively compared. Total diversity estimates from one million sequenced T cells were considered lower bounds and underestimates. As age increased, observed TCR beta diversity per million T cells dropped in a roughly linear way, and a significant reduction was already evident by age about 40. Donor CMV infection status was unknown, potentially confounding age-related changes in expanded clonotypes.

The donors were 40 or so Caucasian individuals from Russia, aged roughly 6 to 100 years, who were systemically healthy. Each donor gave roughly 9.5 milliliters of peripheral blood, collected into EDTA-treated Vacutainer tubes. Ficoll-Paque density-gradient centrifugation was used to isolate PBMCs, with at least 6.5 million obtained per sample. Total RNA was extracted from PBMCs with Trizol reagent, with at least 6 micrograms obtained per sample. For every donor, flow cytometry on a PBMC aliquot measured the percentage of naive CD45RAhigh/CD27high T cells. Library prep was done by 5' RACE. A second PCR of about 7 to 12 cycles was performed with a sample-barcoded 5' primer and a J-beta primer mix. Each TCR beta cDNA molecule received a unique molecular identifier from a template-switch 5' adaptor carrying 12 random nucleotides. At least 2.5 million CDR3-containing paired-end reads were obtained from each sample. First-strand cDNA was synthesized from all RNA with the Mint cDNA synthesis kit, primed by a TRBC-specific oligonucleotide. After uracil-DNA glycosylase treatment, a first 18-cycle PCR used universal primers M1SS and BC2_uni_R on all cDNA. The original methods were these. For normalization, 1 million high-quality reads were randomly selected from each sample, with every read carrying a distinct molecular identifier. Reads with shared molecular identifiers were discarded instead of being binned into consensus sequences. MiTCR, set to a Q25 quality threshold and the strictest error-elimination algorithm, was used for CDR3 identification, clonotype clustering and error correction. A nonparametric unseen species model using Euler transformation provided a lower-bound estimate of total TCR beta diversity. TCRdb trimmed public reads at Q25 via fastp, called clones via MiXCR and kept in-frame beta chains. All rows with the same CDR3 protein become a single entry with the most common DNA and genes. These V and J calls rely on TCRdb rather than the paper's analysis. This sample has approximately 1,700,000 distinct CDR3 sequences in its table, and 30% to 40% of those were observed once. The ten largest clonotypes hold 20% to 25% of the sample.

Worth noting for this clonotype: Its antigen is unknown. No clone much larger than this one lies a single base away; base qualities are absent.

The CDR3, cysteine through phenylalanine, is 13 amino acids long. Only CDR3 DNA remains: 39 bases, in frame from the first base. Trimming costs V 6 bases and J 4 bases, and their ends lie 12 bases apart. Sequences MDHEN (CDR1) and SYDVKM (CDR2) are obtained from the germline V gene. Sequenced sample: blood. The chain was built from TRBV28 and TRBJ2-5; confidence is insufficient to name the D gene. The clonotype was recovered from a human donor in good health. The CDR3 amino acid sequence is: CASRGLIVETQYF. The DNA is as follows: TGTGCCAGCAGGGGCCTAATAGTAGAGACCCAGTACTTC.